This T cell receptor (beta chain) emerged from a study of early T cells in non-severe SARS-CoV-2 infection. Study details: Bulk RNA from unsorted whole blood was sequenced; chains were unpaired.

Findings and caveats of the study: Anti-spike CD8 specificities were favored by VDJdb matching, whose results missed private and CD4 specificities.

This clonotype was detected ten times or more. The antigen is not known. Individual cDNA molecules each received unique molecular identifiers attached to them. One entry per CDR3 protein results from TCRdb running MiXCR on the 5' RACE reads. The sample has more than 65,000 distinct CDR3 sequences, 9.5% to 15% seen once. The CDR3 contains 15 residues. With 2 bases removed from V and 8 bases from J, the gap between germline ends came to 16 bases. The rearrangement uses TRBV12-3 or TRBV12-4 and TRBJ1-5; no clear D. The sequence came from an adult who was a healthcare worker with PCR-confirmed SARS-CoV-2 infection or an uninfected control (not recorded which). What was sequenced was whole blood. The CDR3 DNA sequence: TGTGCCAGCAGTTTATCGGCAGGCATCGGGGAGCCCCAGCATTTT. It encodes CASSLSAGIGEPQHF.